The present TCR beta chain was sequenced within a study of CXCR3-negative and CXCR3-positive naive CD8 T cells. The wider study: Each library held about 1.5 +/- 0.3 million TRB reads, roughly 150 million in total. Overall study findings and caveats: In CXCR3-positive naive cells, the TRB CDR3s were more hydrophobic than in CXCR3-negative naive cells. Surface CD5 matched across naive subsets, and TRB CDR3 properties served to infer TCR strength.

The method, 5' RACE with UMI labels, was used to prepare the TRB cDNA libraries. For each CDR3 protein, TCRdb gives one entry from its re-call of the 5' RACE reads, without DNA. The sample features over 95,000 distinct CDR3 sequences, with about 0.35% in its top ten. This CDR3 is built from 16 residues. CDR1 and CDR2 (germline): SGHNT, YYREEE (reference sequence). About this clonotype itself: The antigen is not known.

The sequencing input was naive CXCR3+ CD8+ T cells from blood. The subset here: CD45RO-CCR7+CD27+CD95- naive CD8+ T cells expressing CXCR3 (TNR3+). The genes are TRBV5-4 and TRBJ2-1; no DNA is available, so the TRBD2 call from TCRdb remains unchecked. The sequence derives from a human donor in good health. Some clones in this sample may be carry-over from other donors' samples. The CDR3: CATYNWGEGLMGEQFF.